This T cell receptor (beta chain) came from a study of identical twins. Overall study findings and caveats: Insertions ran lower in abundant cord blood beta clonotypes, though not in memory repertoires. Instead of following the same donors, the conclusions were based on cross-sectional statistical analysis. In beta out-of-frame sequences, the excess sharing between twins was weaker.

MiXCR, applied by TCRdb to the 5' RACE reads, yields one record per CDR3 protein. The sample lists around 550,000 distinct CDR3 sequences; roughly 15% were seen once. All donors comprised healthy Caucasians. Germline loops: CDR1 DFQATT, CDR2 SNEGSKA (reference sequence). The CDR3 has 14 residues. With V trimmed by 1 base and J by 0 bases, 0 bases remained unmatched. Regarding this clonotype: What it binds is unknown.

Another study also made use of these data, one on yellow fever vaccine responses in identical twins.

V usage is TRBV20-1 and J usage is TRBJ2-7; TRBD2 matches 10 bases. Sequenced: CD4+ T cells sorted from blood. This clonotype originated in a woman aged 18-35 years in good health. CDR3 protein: CSARGTSGSYEQYF. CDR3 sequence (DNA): TGCAGTGCTAGAGGGACTAGCGGCTCCTACGAGCAGTACTTC.